Shown below are 27 T cell receptor beta chains from a single sample sequenced in a study of blood T cells in healthy people across ages. The second PCR ran roughly 7 to 11 cycles with a sample-barcoded 5' primer and J-beta primers. From the 5' RACE reads, TCRdb called clonotypes with MiXCR, one entry per CDR3 protein. The data show roughly 2 million distinct CDR3 sequences, less than 50% seen once. Sequenced: blood. Every receptor here comes from a woman in her thirties or forties in good health.

This chain uses TRBV4-3 with TRBJ1-3; D uncertain. V was cut by 1 base and J by 4 bases, with 14 bases left in between. Germline V gene sequence: CDR1 LGHNA, CDR2 YSLEER. The CDR3 spans 16 residues. As DNA, the CDR3 is TGCGCCAGCAGCCAAGGATCCGGAGATGCAGGAAACACCATATATTTT. It is translated as CASSQGSGDAGNTIYF.

V is TRBV20-1 and J is TRBJ2-1; 10 nucleotides match TRBD2. J lost 5 bases, V lost 0 bases, and 7 bases had no gene match. Germline values: CDR1 DFQATT, CDR2 SNEGSKA (reference sequence). The CDR3 is made up of 16 amino acids. The CDR3 spells CSARDDLAGAHNEQFF. CDR3 in DNA: TGCAGTGCTAGAGATGACCTAGCGGGAGCCCACAATGAGCAGTTCTTC.

This clonotype was detected a few times. The chain combines TRBV15 with TRBJ2-7; D is perhaps TRBD1 or TRBD2 (5 bases each). The DNA end favors TRBJ2-5, so the J call may be wrong. Germline assignment: CDR1 LNHNV and CDR2 YYDKDF (reference sequence). The CDR3 consists of 14 residues. CDR3 sequence reads: CATSRAGTAETQYF. DNA of the CDR3: TGTGCCACCAGCAGAGCCGGGACGGCGGAGACCCAGTACTTC.

A few counts support this clonotype. V is TRBV7-8 and J is TRBJ2-1; D is undetermined. Germline V gene lookup returns CDR1 SGHVS and CDR2 FQNEAQ. The CDR3 is 11 amino acids. V was trimmed by 5 bases and J by 7 bases, leaving 6 bases between them. The CDR3 DNA is TGTGCCAGCAGCGACCAAAATGAGCAGTTCTTC. As protein: CASSDQNEQFF.

The rearrangement uses TRBV2 and TRBJ1-5; D gene ambiguous. The CDR3 is 16 amino acids. Trimming cost V 1 base and J 0 bases, with 10 bases left between them. CDR1 and CDR2 from the germline V gene are SNHLY and FYNNEI. The CDR3 region has the DNA TGTGCCAGCAGTGAAGGCTGGGTTAATAGCAATCAGCCCCAGCATTTT. It yields the protein CASSEGWVNSNQPQHF. The full variable domain, completed using reference TRBV2 and TRBJ1-5, is EPEVTQTPSHQVTQMGQEVILRCVPISNHLYFYWYRQILGQKVEFLVSFYNNEISEKSEIFDDQFSVERPDGSNFTLKIRSTKLEDSAMYFCASSEGWVNSNQPQHFGDGTRLSIL.

This chain uses TRBV5-1 with TRBJ2-3; D gene unclear. Germline lookup yields CDR1 SGHRS and CDR2 YFSETQ. With 9 bases removed from V and 2 bases from J, the gap between germline ends came to 22 bases. This CDR3 is 16 amino acids long. CDR3 DNA sequence: TGCGCCACCCACGCCCGACCGGCGGCAGACACAGATACGCAGTATTTT. Translated: CATHARPAADTDTQYF.

This clonotype turned up a few times. The V gene is TRBV4-2, the J gene TRBJ1-6; D is undetermined. This CDR3 is 16 amino acids long. CDR1 and CDR2 (germline): LGHNA, YNFKEQ. V lost 0 bases and J 9 bases, leaving 15 bases between the germline ends. The CDR3 coding sequence is TGTGCCAGCAGCCAAGAAGGTAGTAATTACGGTTCACCCCTCCACTTT. Translating it yields CASSQEGSNYGSPLHF.

Concerning this clonotype: At one end, the junction sequence differs from germline, possibly due to a read error. The chain carries TRBV9 and TRBJ2-1; D is uncertain. Germline assignment: CDR1 SGDLS and CDR2 YYNGEE. CDR3 length: 13 amino acids. CDR3 residues: CARSPGFHNEQFF. CDR3 nucleotide sequence: TGTGCCCGCAGCCCCGGCTTCCACAATGAGCAGTTCTTC.

The chain carries TRBV2 and TRBJ2-4; tentative D call: TRBD2 (5 bases). The DNA end favors TRBJ2-5, so the J call may be wrong. The germline gives CDR1 SNHLY, CDR2 FYNNEI. This CDR3 contains 14 residues. The DNA of the CDR3 is TGTGCCAGCTTTCAAGGTCTAGCTATGGAGACCCAGTACTTC. Residues: CASFQGLAMETQYF.

Only a few counts were recorded for this clonotype. The gene calls are TRBV2 and TRBJ2-1; TRBD1 is a possible D gene (5 bases). V was shortened by 1 base and J by 8 bases, with 18 bases between the two germline ends. This CDR3 contains 16 residues. CDR1 and CDR2 (germline): SNHLY, FYNNEI. The CDR3 sequence is CASSEEGSQVSYEQFF. CDR3 sequence (DNA): TGTGCCAGCAGTGAAGAGGGGTCACAAGTTAGTTATGAGCAGTTCTTC.

This chain connects TRBV7-3 to TRBJ1-2, with TRBD1 matching 9 bases. Trimming took 4 bases from V and 8 from J; bases not matched to a gene: 5. Germline CDR1 SGHTA, CDR2 FQGTGA. CDR3 length equals 13 residues. CDR3 bases: TGTGCCAGCAGCTCCGCGGACAGGGGCGGCTACACCTTC. Amino acid sequence: CASSSADRGGYTF.

This clonotype showed up just a few times. This chain uses TRBV28 with TRBJ2-7; no definite D call. This CDR3 comprises 16 residues. Germline lookup yields CDR1 MDHEN and CDR2 SYDVKM. Trimming took 7 bases from V and 2 from J, leaving 21 bases between them. This chain's CDR3 is CASTSSSGPNTYEQYF. CDR3 nucleotide sequence: TGTGCCAGCACCTCCAGTTCGGGCCCTAATACCTACGAGCAGTACTTC.

This rearrangement joins TRBV15 to TRBJ2-2; no definite D call. V lost 0 bases and J 0 bases, leaving 14 bases between the germline ends. The CDR3 sequence is 18 residues long. In germline, CDR1 is LNHNV, CDR2 YYDKDF (reference sequence). This chain's CDR3 is CATSRDRSQTANTGELFF. The CDR3 DNA follows: TGTGCCACCAGCAGAGATCGATCACAGACCGCGAACACCGGGGAGCTGTTTTTT.

The chain is built from TRBV7-6 and TRBJ2-5, with 10 bases that match TRBD2. V lost 0 bases and J lost 5; bases outside the gene matches: 6. This CDR3 region has 16 residues. Germline CDR1 and CDR2: SGHVS and FNYEAQ. The CDR3 nucleotides are TGTGCCAGCAGCTTAGCGCGAGCGGGGGGGCAGGAGACCCAGTACTTC. Translating it yields CASSLARAGGQETQYF. Variable domain in full (rest from reference TRBV7-6 and TRBJ2-5): GAGVSQSPRYKVTKRGQDVALRCDPISGHVSLYWYRQALGQGPEFLTYFNYEAQQDKSGLPNDRFSAERPEGSISTLTIQRTEQRDSAMYRCASSLARAGGQETQYFGPGTRLLVL.

The sample holds one count of this clonotype. This chain connects TRBV6-5 to TRBJ2-1; a possible D gene is TRBD1 (5 bases). Trimming pared 5 bases from V and 7 bases from J, leaving 15 bases between. The CDR3 has 14 residues. Germline-derived CDR1 and CDR2 are MNHEY and SVGAGI. In DNA form, the CDR3 reads TGTGCCAGCAGTGACGCGTCGTCAGGGAATGAGCAGTTCTTC. Its translation: CASSDASSGNEQFF.

The chain uses TRBV2 and TRBJ2-1; perhaps TRBD2 as D (5 bases). The germline CDR1 and CDR2 sequences are SNHLY and FYNNEI. This CDR3 is built from 14 residues. Trimming cost V 7 bases and J 5 bases, with 15 bases left between them. The CDR3 protein is CASKEALFHNEQFF. The CDR3 region has the DNA TGTGCCAGCAAGGAGGCTCTCTTTCACAATGAGCAGTTCTTC.

This clonotype was observed a few times. The chain recombines TRBV7-2 with TRBJ2-3; D is unclear. Between the trimmed V and J ends, which lost 8 bases and 2 bases, there was a span of 8 bases. The CDR3 has 12 residues. Germline CDR1 and CDR2: SGHTA and FQGNSA. CDR3 region: CASGRYTDTQYF. The CDR3 coding sequence is TGTGCCAGCGGCCGGTACACAGATACGCAGTATTTT.

This clonotype occurred a few times. DNA for the CDR3: TGTGCCAGCAGCGGGAAACTAGCGGGCAATGAGCAGTTCTTC. It translates to CASSGKLAGNEQFF. The V call is TRBV13, the J call TRBJ2-1; 9 bases line up with TRBD2. After removal of 5 bases from V and 6 bases from J, the junction contained 5 bases not matched to a gene. This CDR3 has 14 amino acids. Per the germline V gene, CDR1 is PRHDT and CDR2 is FYEKMQ (reference sequence). Based on the CDR3 plus reference TRBV13 and TRBJ2-1, the full variable domain is AAGVIQSPRHLIKEKRETATLKCYPIPRHDTVYWYQQGPGQDPQFLISFYEKMQSDKGSIPDRFSAQQFSDYHSELNMSSLELGDSALYFCASSGKLAGNEQFFGPGTRLTVL.

The J gene is TRBJ2-5, the V gene TRBV25-1; D might be TRBD1 or TRBD2, each matching 5 bases. The germline gives CDR1 MGHDK, CDR2 SYGVNS. The CDR3 is 16 amino acids. With 1 base removed from V and 3 bases from J, the gap between germline ends came to 15 bases. DNA of the CDR3: TGTGCCAGCAGTGAATGGCCGGGACGAAGAGAAGAGACCCAGTACTTC. This encodes CASSEWPGRREETQYF.

The gene calls are TRBV20-1 and TRBJ1-4; D is uncertain. Germline V gene data show CDR1 as DFQATT and CDR2 as SNEGSKA (reference sequence). This CDR3 has 13 residues. V was trimmed by 6 bases and J by 1 base, leaving 9 bases between them. The CDR3 nucleotides are TGCAGTGCGCTGCGGGGAACTAATGAAAAACTGTTTTTT. It is translated as CSALRGTNEKLFF.

The rearrangement uses TRBV2 and TRBJ1-2; D is uncertain. CDR1 SNHLY and CDR2 FYNNEI come from the germline V gene. Deletions cut 5 bases from V and 0 bases from J, with 13 bases between. The CDR3 runs 15 residues. The CDR3 DNA reads TGTGCCAGCAGTTATCGACACCCGACTAACTATGGCTACACCTTC. The encoded protein is CASSYRHPTNYGYTF.

This clonotype was seen repeatedly, ten times or more. The V gene is TRBV4-1, the J gene TRBJ2-5; 9 bases line up with TRBD1. The CDR3 is 16 residues long. After removal of 0 bases from V and 2 bases from J, the junction contained 4 bases not matched to a gene. Germline-derived CDR1 and CDR2 are MGHRA and YSYEKL. The CDR3 loop reads CASSQDGGTGQETQYF. The CDR3 DNA reads TGCGCCAGCAGCCAAGATGGGGGGACAGGGCAAGAGACCCAGTACTTC.

V and J are TRBV7-9 and TRBJ2-4; TRBD1 aligns across 8 bases. CDR3 length: 16 residues. Germline-derived CDR1 and CDR2 are SEHNR and FQNEAQ (reference sequence). V was pared by 4 bases and J by 2 bases, with 7 bases of the junction left unmatched. Here the CDR3 reads CASSSSDRVTKNIQYF. In nucleotides, the CDR3 is TGTGCCAGCAGCTCTTCGGACAGGGTAACCAAAAACATTCAGTACTTC. Variable domain in full (rest from reference TRBV7-9 and TRBJ2-4): DTGVSQNPRHKITKRGQNVTFRCDPISEHNRLYWYRQTLGQGPEFLTYFQNEAQLEKSRLLSDRFSAERPKGSFSTLEIQRTEQGDSAMYLCASSSSDRVTKNIQYFGAGTRLSVL.

A few counts support this clonotype. The CDR3 loop is CASSFPGTGTNEQFF. CDR3 in DNA: TGTGCCAGCAGCTTCCCCGGGACTGGTACCAATGAGCAGTTCTTC. The chain links TRBV7-2 to TRBJ2-1, with D possibly TRBD2 on 6 matching bases. The CDR3 has 15 amino acids. V lost 3 bases and J 6 bases, leaving 15 bases between the germline ends. Per germline, CDR1 SGHTA and CDR2 FQGNSA.

The sample holds a few counts of this clonotype. This chain joins TRBV7-9 and TRBJ2-1; 9 bases agree with TRBD1. Germline assignment: CDR1 SEHNR and CDR2 FQNEAQ (reference sequence). The V gene end was trimmed by 7 bases and the J gene end by 7 bases; junction bases not matched to a gene: 5. The CDR3 extends over 13 amino acids. The CDR3 is CASTGTGTNEQFF. The CDR3 bases are TGTGCCAGCACGGGGACAGGGACAAATGAGCAGTTCTTC.

This clonotype has more than one count but fewer than ten. The CDR3 is CASSYGPGGHTDTQYF. CDR3 DNA sequence: TGTGCCAGCAGTTACGGTCCGGGGGGCCACACAGATACGCAGTATTTT. The V gene is TRBV6-5, the J gene TRBJ2-3; a weak D match, TRBD2 (7 bases). The V and J ends lost 2 bases and 2 bases respectively, with 14 bases between them. In germline, CDR1 is MNHEY, CDR2 SVGAGI. The CDR3 loop spans 16 amino acids.

V is TRBV5-1 and J is TRBJ2-5; D perhaps matches TRBD1 (6 bases). The end of the DNA is better explained by TRBJ2-7, so the J call may be wrong. The CDR3 totals 14 residues. Germline V lookup: CDR1 SGHRS, CDR2 YFSETQ. CDR3 bases: TGCGCCAGCAGCTTACAGGGCTCTAAGGACGAGCAGTACTTC. It codes for CASSLQGSKDEQYF.